This T cell receptor beta chain was sequenced for a study of cytomegalovirus exposure and HLA in healthy donors. Across the study: Among about 179 million T cells, an earlier analysis found 95 million to 140 million unique TCR beta sequences. Study results and limitations: The study had only CMV serostatus as immune exposure information. TCR beta V- and J-gene trimming, according to a later analysis, was linked to a missense DCLRE1C variant. Per a later analysis, 16,951 TCR beta sequences showed association with HLA alleles at 0.05 false discovery rate.

The primer mix had 60 Vbeta and 13 Jbeta primers. Only in-frame clones appear in the TCRdb table, and some are missing; sequencing was by immunoSEQ multiplex PCR. The repertoire shows around 200,000 clones; the top ten hold roughly 0.98%. V gave up 2 bases and J gave up 5 bases, with 15 bases separating them. This CDR3 is 15 amino acids long. CDR1 is SEHNR, CDR2 FQNEAQ, per germline (reference sequence). With respect to this clone: The antigen remains unidentified.

The material sequenced was PBMCs. This clonotype originated in a woman aged 25-40 years in good health and CMV-seropositive. The chain uses TRBV7-9 and TRBJ2-5; D is possibly TRBD2 (6 bases). The CDR3, as DNA: TGTGCCAGCAGCTTAAATCTCGGGCTAGCGGAGACCCAGTACTTC. Protein sequence: CASSLNLGLAETQYF.